A single sample gave rise to the 20 T cell receptor beta chains below, sequenced in a study of T-cell memory formation after mild COVID-19 (dated by TCRdb to the early 2020s). Preparation of the library involved 5' RACE. These reads were obtained on an Illumina NovaSeq 6000. TCRdb reprocessing: public reads trimmed at Q25 with fastp, clones called with MiXCR, in-frame beta chains kept. Duplicate CDR3 protein sequences are folded into a single record with the most common DNA and genes. The sample table lists 95,000 to 120,000 distinct CDR3 sequences, 18% of them with a count of one. 5% to 7% of the sample is held by the ten biggest clonotypes. The sequenced material came from PBMCs or a T cell subset sorted from them (not recorded which). These receptor sequences come from a man younger than 35 who had mild COVID-19 (a few samples of this study predate the infection). The sample titles of this study are shuffled in the database, so cell type and time point are left out; the donor was told from shared clones.

This chain uses TRBV12-3 or TRBV12-4 with TRBJ1-6, with TRBD1 matching over 8 bases. V trimming: 5 bases; J trimming: 9 bases; junction bases outside the gene matches: 0. The CDR3 is 12 amino acids. This CDR3 is CASSDRGSPLHF. The CDR3 bases are TGTGCCAGCAGTGACAGGGGTTCACCCCTCCACTTT.

V is TRBV7-9 and J is TRBJ1-2; 8 bases match TRBD1. CDR1 SEHNR and CDR2 FQNEAQ come from the germline V gene (reference sequence). V dropped 2 bases and J dropped 7; count of bases not matched to a gene: 6. The CDR3 spans 14 residues. The CDR3 DNA reads TGTGCCAGCAGCTTACCTCGGACAGGGTCTGGCTACACCTTC. It translates to CASSLPRTGSGYTF. Supplemented by reference TRBV7-9 and TRBJ1-2, the full variable domain reads DTGVSQNPRHKITKRGQNVTFRCDPISEHNRLYWYRQTLGQGPEFLTYFQNEAQLEKSRLLSDRFSAERPKGSFSTLEIQRTEQGDSAMYLCASSLPRTGSGYTFGSGTRLTVV.

The chain joins TRBV5-5 to TRBJ1-1; D remains ambiguous. The germline V and J ends were trimmed by 4 bases and 0 bases, with 13 bases remaining between them. Germline V lookup: CDR1 SGHKS, CDR2 YYEKEE (reference sequence). CDR3 size: 15 residues. CDR3 nucleotide sequence: TGTGCCAGCAGCCCTACCGTAGGGATGAACACTGAAGCTTTCTTT. It is translated as CASSPTVGMNTEAFF.

The J gene is TRBJ1-1, the V gene TRBV18, with 8 bases that match TRBD1. Germline CDR1 KGHSH, CDR2 LQKENI. With V trimmed by 8 bases and J by 8 bases, 13 bases remained unmatched. The CDR3 sequence is 14 residues long. The CDR3 nucleotides read TGTGCCAGCCAAATAGGACAGGGAGTGGCGGAAGCTTTCTTT. Its translation: CASQIGQGVAEAFF.

At least ten counts were recorded for this clonotype. The CDR3 loop is CASSRTSGGSNTDTQYF. The CDR3 region has the DNA TGCGCCAGCAGCCGCACTAGCGGGGGCTCCAACACAGATACGCAGTATTTT. J is TRBJ2-3 and V is TRBV5-1; 11 bases agree with TRBD2. Unmatched junction bases numbered 9, after V lost 4 bases and J lost 2 bases. Per germline, CDR1 SGHRS and CDR2 YFSETQ. The CDR3 loop spans 17 amino acids.

V usage is TRBV29-1 and J usage is TRBJ1-1, with 8 bases that match TRBD1. The germline CDR1 and CDR2 sequences are SQVTM and ANQGSEA. The V and J ends lost 5 bases and 1 base, in that order; junction bases with no gene match: 3. CDR3 length: 13 amino acids. The CDR3 bases are TGCAGCGTTAAACAGGGGGGGAACACTGAAGCTTTCTTT. Translation: CSVKQGGNTEAFF.

This sequence joins TRBV7-9 and TRBJ2-7, with D maybe TRBD1 (6 bases). The CDR3 is 15 residues long. Germline CDR1 reads SEHNR; CDR2 reads FQNEAQ (reference sequence). Trimming removed 3 bases at V and 3 bases at J, with 15 bases between. CDR3 sequence: CASSFFPGHLYEQYV. In nucleotides, the CDR3 is TGTGCCAGCAGCTTCTTCCCGGGACACCTCTACGAGCAGTACGTC.

The chain links TRBV14 to TRBJ2-5; D perhaps matches TRBD2 (5 bases). CDR1 and CDR2 from the germline V gene are SGHDN and FVKESK. This CDR3 contains 11 residues. Trimming took 1 base from V and 10 from J, leaving 7 bases between them. The DNA of the CDR3 is TGTGCCAGCAGCCAAGGTGGGAGCCAGTACTTC. It encodes CASSQGGSQYF.

This clonotype was counted between two and nine times. This CDR3 reads CSALSGGRLQETQYF. The CDR3 bases are TGCAGTGCTCTTAGCGGGGGGCGCCTCCAAGAGACCCAGTACTTC. This chain connects TRBV20-1 to TRBJ2-5; TRBD2 agrees at 10 bases. The CDR3 runs to 15 residues. From germline, CDR1 is DFQATT and CDR2 SNEGSKA (reference sequence). After removal of 5 bases from V and 1 base from J, the junction contained 7 bases not matched to a gene.

This clonotype was seen a few times. The chain couples TRBV4-1 to TRBJ2-1, with TRBD2 matching 13 bases. The V gene's germline CDR1 is MGHRA and CDR2 YSYEKL. V lost 1 base to trimming and J lost 6 bases; unmatched junction nucleotides: 6. The CDR3 totals 17 residues. In DNA, the CDR3 is TGCGCCAGCAGCCAAGGTTGGACTAGCGGGGGCCCCAATGAGCAGTTCTTC. It encodes CASSQGWTSGGPNEQFF.

The gene calls are TRBV5-1 and TRBJ2-4, with D possibly matching TRBD2 (6 bases). CDR3 length equals 14 residues. Trimming removed 6 bases at V and 1 base at J, with 11 bases between. Germline lookup yields CDR1 SGHRS and CDR2 YFSETQ. CDR3 in amino acids: CASKPGDAKNIQYF. Here the CDR3 DNA reads TGCGCCAGCAAGCCGGGGGACGCCAAAAACATTCAGTACTTC.

This clonotype was recorded a few times. This rearrangement joins TRBV7-2 to TRBJ2-1; TRBD2 is a possible D gene (5 bases). Trimming removed 4 bases from V and 9 bases from J, with 16 bases in between. The germline CDR1 and CDR2 sequences are SGHTA and FQGNSA. The CDR3 consists of 14 residues. Written as DNA, the CDR3 is TGTGCCAGCAGCTCCCGGACGGGGTATGGTGAGCAGTTCTTC. Translation: CASSSRTGYGEQFF.

The chain couples TRBV7-9 to TRBJ2-7; D assignment may be TRBD1 or TRBD2 (5 bases each). CDR3 length: 15 amino acids. V dropped 7 bases and J dropped 2 bases, with 18 bases sitting between them. Germline lookup yields CDR1 SEHNR and CDR2 FQNEAQ (reference sequence). This CDR3 is CASNLGAAATYEQYF. Here the CDR3 DNA reads TGTGCCAGCAATCTCGGGGCCGCGGCTACCTACGAGCAGTACTTC.

CDR3 nucleotides: TGTGCCAGCAGTTCGCGGACAGGGGCTTCACCCCTCCACTTT. Encoded protein: CASSSRTGASPLHF. The chain is built from TRBV12-3 or TRBV12-4 and TRBJ1-6; 9 bases line up with TRBD1. CDR3 size: 14 residues. V trimming: 4 bases; J trimming: 9 bases; junction bases outside the gene matches: 4.

This chain joins TRBV20-1 and TRBJ2-2; a possible D gene is TRBD2 (5 bases). This CDR3 has 13 residues. The germline V and J ends were trimmed by 4 bases and 5 bases, with 11 bases remaining between them. From germline, CDR1 is DFQATT and CDR2 SNEGSKA (reference sequence). The CDR3 region is CSAIKPGTGELFF. The CDR3 DNA sequence: TGCAGTGCTATCAAACCGGGAACCGGGGAGCTGTTTTTT.

The gene calls are TRBV20-1 and TRBJ1-1; D unclear. Germline V lookup: CDR1 DFQATT, CDR2 SNEGSKA (reference sequence). This CDR3 comprises 14 residues. With 1 base removed from V and 0 bases from J, the gap between germline ends came to 9 bases. CDR3 sequence reads: CSARVPGMNTEAFF. The CDR3 DNA sequence: TGCAGTGCTAGAGTGCCTGGGATGAACACTGAAGCTTTCTTT.

This clonotype has a handful of counts. The gene calls are TRBV11-2 and TRBJ2-3; TRBD2 aligns across 7 bases. V trimming: 1 base; J trimming: 0 bases; junction bases outside the gene matches: 7. Germline-derived CDR1 and CDR2 are SGHAT and FQNNGV. The CDR3 loop spans 17 amino acids. Here the CDR3 reads CASSLGVAGSSTDTQYF. The CDR3 nucleotides read TGTGCCAGCAGCTTAGGAGTAGCGGGCTCCAGCACAGATACGCAGTATTTT.

V gene TRBV7-2 combines with J gene TRBJ2-3; TRBD1 is a possible D gene (5 bases). The CDR3 covers 13 residues. Trimming left V 4 bases short and J 6 bases short, with 11 bases between. The germline V gene encodes CDR1 SGHTA and CDR2 FQGNSA. In DNA, the CDR3 is TGTGCCAGCAGCTCAACCCACAGGGATACGCAGTATTTT. Translation gives CASSSTHRDTQYF. The whole variable domain, filled in from reference TRBV7-2 and TRBJ2-3, reads GAGVSQSPSNKVTEKGKDVELRCDPISGHTALYWYRQSLGQGLEFLIYFQGNSAPDKSGLPSDRFSAERTGGSVSTLTIQRTQQEDSAVYLCASSSTHRDTQYFGPGTRLTVL.

The chain uses TRBV2 and TRBJ1-4; 8 positions match TRBD1. J lost 5 bases, V lost 4 bases, and 9 bases had no gene match. CDR3 length: 16 residues. The germline V gene encodes CDR1 SNHLY and CDR2 FYNNEI. The CDR3 is CASSATQGAGNEKLFF. In DNA form, the CDR3 reads TGTGCCAGCAGTGCGACCCAGGGGGCAGGGAATGAAAAACTGTTTTTT.

This clonotype was picked up a small number of times. The rearrangement joins TRBV3-1 to TRBJ2-5; no firm D call. This CDR3 region has 16 residues. V lost 0 bases to trimming and J lost 1 base, with 12 bases between them. In germline, CDR1 is LGHDT, CDR2 YNNKEL (reference sequence). The CDR3 here is CASSQEWQSPQETQYF. The CDR3 nucleotides read TGTGCCAGCAGCCAAGAGTGGCAGAGTCCCCAAGAGACCCAGTACTTC.